Described below is a single TCR beta chain sequence and its context. This clonotype showed up just a few times. The antigen this receptor binds is unknown. Base qualities are not recorded, but no much larger clone differs from it by a single base. The CDR3 covers 14 residues, taking in both the cysteine and the phenylalanine. Only the CDR3 region is kept as DNA, spanning 42 bases read in frame from base 1. Trimming takes 4 bases from V and 9 bases from J, and the germline ends sit 18 bases apart. The germline V gene (reference sequence) provides CDR1 SEHNR and CDR2 FQNEAQ. This sample was taken from a study of post-analysis software for immune sequencing data (dated by TCRdb to 2013 to 2016). Regarding the research as a whole: Recorded disease courses included relapsing-remitting, secondary progressive and progressive-relapsing multiple sclerosis, with some patients lacking subtype annotation. A subset of samples was prepared in parallel using single-end sample barcoding, then pooled and co-amplified after Illumina adapter ligation. The patient repertoires were set against under 12 previously published healthy control repertoires from donors whose ages ranged from roughly 6 to 27 years. Study-wide findings and limitations: The multiple sclerosis patient group was slightly younger than the control group. Patients showed significantly higher frequencies than controls for a handful of TRBV segments, among them TRBV5-6, TRBV5-1 and TRBV20-1. Significantly lower normalized Chao1 diversity was found in multiple sclerosis patients than in controls, suggesting substantial peripheral T-cell clonal expansion. Strong co-clustering of samples prepared in the same batch was shown by direct clustering with F measure, prompting a batch-effect correction.

To demonstrate the VDJtools post-analysis software, TCR beta repertoires were profiled from the peripheral blood of 13 young patients with multiple sclerosis. The multiple sclerosis patients were children and adolescents ranging in age from 6 to 15 years. Library prep was done by PCR. Reads for this sample came from an Illumina HiSeq 2500. To reduce PCR and sequencing biases, unique molecular identifiers were incorporated into the TCR beta cDNA libraries. Approximately 500,000 cDNA molecules were obtained per 1 to 10 million input T cells, so each molecule approximated one T cell. The patient libraries were prepared and sequenced with the same protocol used for the earlier healthy control dataset. Within a given batch, samples were prepared together, multiplexed and sequenced on the same HiSeq lane. The authors' analysis ran thus. Raw barcoded reads were processed with MIGEC, discarding single-read molecular identifier groups before consensus assembly and CDR3 extraction. VDJtools was used for post-analysis of the clonotype tables, and diversity was normalized by down-sampling every dataset to the size of the smallest sample. Repertoire overlap clustering matched CDR3 amino acid but not nucleotide sequences to correct batch-related cross-sample contamination. The raw public reads went through TCRdb reprocessing: fastp at Q25, MiXCR clone calling, in-frame beta chains kept. Each record represents a unique CDR3 protein, reported with the most common genes and DNA among its rows. What appears here as the V and J calls and clone size reflects TCRdb's work, not the paper's. The sample yields about 460,000 distinct CDR3 sequences; roughly 46% were counted once. The top ten hold over 10% of the sample.

The chain links TRBV7-9 with TRBJ1-2; tentative D gene TRBD1, with 5 bases matching. The clonotype was recovered from a girl aged 5-17 years with multiple sclerosis. The source material was blood. The DNA is TGTGCCAGCAGCTCTCCGGACCTCGCGGGACGCTACACCTTC. It translates as CASSSPDLAGRYTF.